This T cell receptor (beta chain) was recorded in a study of regulatory T cells in long-lasting Graves disease (dated by TCRdb to 2020 to 2022). Background on the whole study: Persistent Graves' disease was defined as persistently positive TSH receptor autoantibodies together with antithyroid drug treatment for over 5 years. On average, persistent Graves' disease patients in the clinical cohort had been on antithyroid drugs for around ten years. A total of around 35 samples underwent TCR sequencing: around 13 from persistent and approximately 20 from newly diagnosed Graves' disease patients. Peripheral blood TCR sequencing and RNA sequencing compared persistent Graves' disease patients with newly diagnosed Graves' disease patients. The study was conducted in China and was registered as a clinical trial. Overall results and qualifications from the work: Sequencing and analysis were limited to the TCR beta chain. Because the primary lesion, thyroid tissue, could not be accessed, the study looked at peripheral blood alone. TRBV28, TRBJ1-2 and TRBJ2-5 were preferentially used in persistent disease, while TRBV20-1 and TRBJ2-1 were favored in newly diagnosed disease. A larger number of public clonotypes was shared among persistent patients (about 2,700) than among newly diagnosed patients (around 970). Lower TCR Shannon entropy and fewer highly expanded clones were observed in persistent Graves' disease patients than in newly diagnosed patients, which suggested clonal expansion. The authors acknowledged the small sample size as a limitation that may reduce accuracy.

The time point label corresponds to: persistent/refractory GD, antithyroid drugs over 5 years with positive TRAb. RNA was extracted from PBMCs in TRIzol for both TCR sequencing and RNA sequencing. Graves' disease was diagnosed according to American Thyroid Association guidelines. Recruitment of patients was carried out at an endocrinology department in Xi'an, China. From each patient, 7.5 to 10 milliliters of peripheral blood was collected into an EDTA anticoagulant tube. PBMCs were isolated by Ficoll Paque Plus density gradient separation without further T cell sorting. An Agilent 2100 Bioanalyzer and agarose gel were used to check RNA quality, and a NanoDrop 2000 was used to measure RNA concentration. The library was built by means of multiplex PCR. The sequencer was an Illumina HiSeq 4000. To build TCR beta libraries, CDR3 regions were amplified by Arm-PCR using iRepertoire HTBI primers. Before sequencing, the PCR products went through gel purification. The authors' analysis ran thus. A total of roughly 58 TRBV and under 15 TRBJ segments were identified across samples and were used for gene usage analysis of CDR3 amino acid clonotypes. COPE and FqMerger were used to merge filtered high-quality paired reads into contigs. BLAST was used to align contigs to IMGT TRBV, TRBD and TRBJ reference genes, and CDR3 was defined according to IMGT. Any clonotype with a frequency above 0.1% was counted as a highly expanded clone. Repertoire diversity was measured by Shannon entropy, and V-J evenness by the Gini coefficient. A clonotype was considered public if more than one individual shared it. The public reads were reprocessed in TCRdb via fastp at Q25 and MiXCR, keeping in-frame beta chains. For every CDR3 protein sequence, its rows merge into one entry that carries the most common genes and DNA. TCRdb assigned the V and J calls; the authors' analysis was not used. This sample has a few hundred thousand distinct CDR3 sequences in its table, and about a fifth of those were observed once. Of the sample, around 7% is held by the ten largest clones.

The CDR3, cysteine through phenylalanine, is 14 amino acids long. Solely the CDR3 DNA is kept, with 42 bases framed from the first base. From the germline V gene, CDR1 is MNHNS and CDR2 is SASEGT. V loses 6 bases, J loses 6 bases, and the germline ends lie 15 bases apart. There are many counts of this clonotype. It lacks a known antigen. No qualities accompany the bases; no much larger clone lies one base away. The TCR originated in a female donor with Graves disease. The rearranged chain carries TRBV6-1 and TRBJ1-5; matching of 5 bases hints at TRBD1 as the D gene. The sequencing used peripheral blood mononuclear cells (PBMCs), collected when the disease was refractory, from a patient treated with antithyroid drugs. The CDR3 protein: CASRAGQGGQPQHF. The nucleotides read TGTGCCAGCAGGGCTGGGCAGGGAGGTCAGCCCCAGCATTTT.